The subject of this entry is one T cell receptor beta chain. No antigen is known for it. Base qualities are not provided; no much larger clone lies one nucleotide away. The sample belongs to a study of blood T cell repertoires in COVID-19 (dated by TCRdb to 2019 to 2021). Regarding the research as a whole: The collaborator samples originated in the United States, Italy and Spain and spanned the acute and convalescent phases of COVID-19. The prospective study material was composed of cDNA or gDNA derived from T cells, B-cell-depleted T cells, or PBMCs. Subjects who had been exposed to COVID-19, were actively infected with it, or had recovered from it provided the deeply sampled blood TCRbeta repertoires that made up the dataset. The repertoires were made available in a free public database intended to serve as a resource for research on the immune response to SARS-CoV-2. Samples were obtained from the ongoing ImmuneRACE study (first 160 participants) and from 1,254 subjects provided by 6 global collaborators. Nearly every sample came with metadata listing a de-identified subject ID, COVID-19 status, age in years and sex. Where available, HLA class I and class II types were taken from metadata supplied by the sample provider and were not determined by assay-based typing.

TCRbeta CDR3 regions were amplified from genomic DNA using the immunoSEQ Assay, a bias-controlled multiplex PCR. Per the original workflow: The number of nucleated cells in each sample was estimated by amplification of reference gene primers within the assay. Sequence reads were collapsed and filtered to measure the absolute abundance of every unique TCRbeta CDR3 rearrangement. For each sample, productive Simpson clonality was calculated by taking the square root of Simpson's diversity index across productive rearrangements. The clones in this table, taken by TCRdb from immuneACCESS, are in-frame only. Not every clone is retained; where verified, under half of the shortfall comes from an unresolved V gene, and the cause of the rest is unknown. That table furnishes V, J and clone size, whereas the DNA furnished D and trimming. This sample lists about 260,000 clones; 86% were detected once. The leading ten clones occupy roughly 2% of the sample.

General findings and caveats noted by the study authors: Clinical and demographic metadata were provided uncurated, with the amount varying by source and participant.

In the prospective study, participants were about 18 to 95 years old, resided in under 30 geographic areas of the United States, and were enrolled through a virtual design. In the prospective study, cohorts were assigned on the basis of participant-reported clinical history obtained from a screening survey and a study questionnaire. Recovered participants in ImmuneRACE Cohort 3 were defined as having two consecutive negative NP/OP PCR tests, clearance from a healthcare professional, or resolution of symptoms. Each participant in the prospective study had whole blood, serum and a nasopharyngeal or oropharyngeal swab collected by mobile phlebotomists. Over a roughly two-month period, participants in the prospective study had the option of providing additional blood draws and questionnaires. Blood samples from the prospective study were shipped frozen or at room temperature prior to DNA extraction.

Looking up the germline V gene yields CDR1 SGHAT and CDR2 FQNNGV. Measured from the cysteine to the phenylalanine, the CDR3 is 16 residues long. Of all the DNA, just the CDR3 is kept, 48 bases in frame from base 1. V trim: 1 base; J trim: 5 bases; unmatched bases: 8. Here the chain combines TRBV11-2 and TRBJ2-5; TRBD2 lines up with 9 middle nucleotides. The receptor was isolated from a woman between 45 and 60 years old who had recovered from COVID-19. Sequenced sample: PBMCs or T cells enriched from blood (not recorded which). The DNA sequence is as follows: TGTGCCAGCAGCTTAGGAGCGGGGGGCCTCCCGGAGACCCAGTACTTC. The translation is CASSLGAGGLPETQYF.